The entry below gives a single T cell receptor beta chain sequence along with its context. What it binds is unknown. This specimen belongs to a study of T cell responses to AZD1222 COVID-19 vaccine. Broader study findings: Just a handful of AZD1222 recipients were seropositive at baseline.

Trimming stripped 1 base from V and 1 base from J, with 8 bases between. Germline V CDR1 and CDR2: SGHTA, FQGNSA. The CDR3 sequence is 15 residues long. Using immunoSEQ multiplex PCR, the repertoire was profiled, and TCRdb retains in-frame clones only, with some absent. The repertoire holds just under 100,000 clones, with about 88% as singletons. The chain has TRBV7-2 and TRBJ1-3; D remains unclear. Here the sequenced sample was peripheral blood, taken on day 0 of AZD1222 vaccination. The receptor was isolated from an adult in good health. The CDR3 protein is CASSLGAGSGNTIYF. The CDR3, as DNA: TGTGCCAGCAGCTTAGGAGCGGGGTCTGGAAACACCATATATTTT. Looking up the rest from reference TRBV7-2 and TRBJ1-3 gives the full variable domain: GAGVSQSPSNKVTEKGKDVELRCDPISGHTALYWYRQSLGQGLEFLIYFQGNSAPDKSGLPSDRFSAERTGGSVSTLTIQRTQQEDSAVYLCASSLGAGSGNTIYFGEGSWLTVV.